The present TCR beta chain was sequenced within a study of early T cells in non-severe SARS-CoV-2 infection (dated by TCRdb to about 2021). Turning to the overall study: Because TCR sequencing relied on bulk RNA taken from unsorted whole blood, pairing of alpha and beta chains was not possible.

Set within a cohort of healthcare workers in London, UK, this nested case-control study involved weekly PCR testing of nasopharyngeal swabs along with blood sampling. Healthcare workers were recruited during the week of the UK lockdown, between 23 and 31 March 2020, and followed weekly for up to about 15 weeks. The receptor library was made with 5' RACE. This sample was sequenced with a NextSeq 500. The TCR library protocol attached unique molecular identifiers to individual cDNA molecules to correct for sequencing error and PCR bias. TCR alpha and beta chains were both sequenced, and the abundances of alpha and beta sequences in each sample were closely correlated with each other. As for how the authors treated the data: Decombinator V4 was used to perform V gene, J gene and CDR3 annotation of TCR sequences. TCRs were defined as expanded if a significant change between any two time points was detected under a Poisson model with p below 0.0001. Abundances of TCRs were expressed as counts per million after normalisation to the total number of TCRs sequenced in each sample. A search of VDJdb, accessed on 1 November 2021, was run for TCRs annotated to CMV, EBV and SARS-CoV-2, with TCRs annotated for multiple antigens excluded. TCRdb reran the public reads through fastp at Q25 and MiXCR, keeping productive beta chains. When rows share a CDR3 protein, they turn into one entry using the most common DNA and genes. TCRdb assigned the V and J calls; the authors' analysis was not used. The sample contains roughly 110,000 distinct CDR3 sequences, around 10% of them found a single time. The ten most abundant clones make up approximately 6.9% of the sample.

The paper's findings and limits, for the study overall: VDJdb matching was skewed toward anti-spike CD8 responses and likely underestimated virus-specific expansions by missing private and CD4 specificities.

This clonotype was detected many times. It lacks a known antigen. Per-base qualities were not stored, and no clone one base away is much larger. Source material: whole blood. The clonotype originates from an adult who was a healthcare worker with PCR-confirmed SARS-CoV-2 infection or an uninfected control (not recorded which).

At the DNA level, the sequence is TGCAGTGCTACTAGTCGGCGGGGTGTGACCCAGTACTTC. Translated, this gives CSATSRRGVTQYF. The chain joins TRBV20-1 to TRBJ2-5; a weak D assignment points to TRBD2 (6 bases agree). The CDR3 has 13 amino acids, counting the end cysteine and phenylalanine. Only CDR3 DNA is held: 39 bases, read in frame from base 1. V gives up 4 bases and J gives up 7 bases, and the segment between their germline ends measures 16 bases. Per the germline V gene (reference sequence), DFQATT is the CDR1 and SNEGSKA is the CDR2.